The 20 T cell receptor beta chains below come from one sample, sequenced in a study of T cells in Graves' hyperthyroidism and ophthalmopathy. Amplified TCR beta CDR3 regions derived from RNA transcripts. With the HTBI primer set, the TCR CDR3 went through a first round of RT-PCR. TCRdb re-called the multiplex PCR reads through MiXCR, storing one row per CDR3 protein. Of 350,000 to 450,000 distinct CDR3 sequences in the sample, about a sixth were seen once. Input material: blood. Receptor source: a woman in her twenties or thirties with Graves' hyperthyroidism that later progressed to Graves' ophthalmopathy.

There are many counts of this clonotype. This chain joins TRBV27 and TRBJ2-1; 10 bases line up with TRBD2. The CDR3 loop spans 15 amino acids. V lost 3 bases, J lost 5 bases, and 4 bases stayed unmatched. Per germline, CDR1 MNHEY and CDR2 SMNVEV (reference sequence). The DNA for the CDR3 is TGTGCCAGCAGTTTTCGGACTAGCGGCAACAATGAGCAGTTCTTC. Translation: CASSFRTSGNNEQFF.

This clonotype was counted many times. This sequence joins TRBV12-3 or TRBV12-4 and TRBJ1-1, with D tentatively TRBD1 (5 bases). The CDR3 loop spans 15 amino acids. Between the trimmed V and J ends, which lost 0 bases and 1 base, there was a span of 9 bases. CDR3 amino acids: CASSLADISNTEAFF. The CDR3 region has the DNA TGTGCCAGCAGTTTAGCGGACATTTCGAACACTGAAGCTTTCTTT.

This clonotype came up many times. This rearrangement joins TRBV30 to TRBJ1-5, with 10 bases matching TRBD1. Germline V lookup: CDR1 GTSNPN, CDR2 SVGIG (reference sequence). The CDR3 length is 15 residues. V lost 3 bases to trimming and J lost 2 bases; unmatched junction nucleotides: 4. The CDR3: CAWSDRGRGNQPQHF. CDR3 DNA: TGTGCCTGGAGCGACAGGGGGCGCGGCAATCAGCCCCAGCATTTT.

The sample holds many counts of this clonotype. The chain uses TRBV7-8 and TRBJ2-5; D unclear. Trimming left V 2 bases short and J 5 bases short, with 12 bases between. Germline V gene sequence: CDR1 SGHVS, CDR2 FQNEAQ. The CDR3 totals 14 residues. CDR3 DNA sequence: TGTGCCAGCAGCTTACGCCGCGGCTGGGAGACCCAGTACTTC. It translates to CASSLRRGWETQYF.

In its sample, this clonotype was seen many times. The DNA of the CDR3 is TGTGCCGAATGGAGCGTCACAGATACGCAGTATTTT. Translated: CAEWSVTDTQYF. V is TRBV28 and J is TRBJ2-3; D uncertain. This CDR3 comprises 12 residues. Per germline, CDR1 MDHEN and CDR2 SYDVKM. The ends were cut back, 11 bases at V and 2 bases at J, with 11 bases in the middle.

This clonotype appeared many times. The chain uses TRBV9 and TRBJ1-3; D is possibly TRBD1 (5 bases). V was pared by 0 bases and J by 2 bases, with 9 bases between. This CDR3 spans 15 amino acids. Germline assignment: CDR1 SGDLS and CDR2 YYNGEE. The CDR3 region is CASSVGAGAGNTIYF. The CDR3 DNA reads as TGTGCCAGCAGCGTAGGGGCGGGGGCTGGAAACACCATATATTTT.

This clonotype has a handful of counts. This chain joins TRBV7-9 and TRBJ2-5, with no clear D. The CDR3 loop spans 15 amino acids. Germline V gene lookup returns CDR1 SEHNR and CDR2 FQNEAQ (reference sequence). With 1 base removed from V and 2 bases from J, the gap between germline ends came to 11 bases. The CDR3 sequence: CASSLGMGRQETQYF. DNA for the CDR3: TGTGCCAGCAGCTTAGGGATGGGCAGACAAGAGACCCAGTACTTC.

This clonotype has a count of ten or more. The CDR3 loop reads CASSPRTGTGENIQYF. In nucleotides, the CDR3 is TGTGCCAGCTCACCACGGACCGGGACAGGGGAAAACATTCAGTACTTC. The chain has TRBV18 and TRBJ2-4; TRBD1 matches 10 bases. Germline V CDR1 and CDR2: KGHSH, LQKENI. This CDR3 has 16 residues. The V and J ends lost 1 base and 5 bases, in that order; junction bases with no gene match: 5.

As to this clonotype: A read error may explain this, as a much larger clone is one base away. This is likely a read error, given that the CDR3 carries no conserved phenylalanine or tryptophan at its end. The CDR3 sequence: CASRNRGWGETQYL. DNA of the CDR3: TGTGCCAGCAGGAACAGGGGTTGGGGTGAGACCCAGTACCTC. The V and J genes are TRBV2 and TRBJ2-5, with 7 bases identical to TRBD1. CDR3 length: 14 amino acids. Germline loops: CDR1 SNHLY, CDR2 FYNNEI. V dropped 6 bases and J dropped 5; count of bases not matched to a gene: 9.

The chain combines TRBV5-1 with TRBJ2-1; 12 nucleotides align to TRBD2. The CDR3 sequence is 14 residues long. Germline V gene data show CDR1 as SGHRS and CDR2 as YFSETQ. Unmatched junction bases numbered 5, after V lost 4 bases and J lost 9 bases. CDR3 nucleotide sequence: TGCGCCAGCAGCCCTCTAGCGGGAGGGTTTGAGCAGTTCTTC. Its protein product is CASSPLAGGFEQFF.

In this sample, this clonotype turned up many times. One end of the junction fails to match germline, which may point to a read error. V gene TRBV2 combines with J gene TRBJ2-5, with a tentative D call TRBD2 (6 bases). Germline V gives CDR1 SNHLY, CDR2 FYNNEI. The CDR3 contains 11 residues. The CDR3 loop reads CASSRLREENF. The DNA for the CDR3 is TGTGCCAGCAGTCGCCTAAGGGAGGAAAACTTC.

This clonotype was seen repeatedly, ten times or more. V is TRBV11-1 and J is TRBJ1-6; TRBD1 is a possible D gene (5 bases). V lost 5 bases and J 5 bases, leaving 13 bases between the germline ends. The length of the CDR3 is 15 residues. In germline, CDR1 is SGHAT, CDR2 FQDESV (reference sequence). CDR3 residues: CASSLTGGDNSPLHF. CDR3 in DNA: TGTGCCAGCAGCCTAACGGGGGGGGATAATTCACCCCTCCACTTT.

This clonotype came up a few times. The chain links TRBV2 to TRBJ1-4; D gene unclear. Trimming stripped 4 bases from V and 0 bases from J, with 12 bases between. Germline V gene sequence: CDR1 SNHLY, CDR2 FYNNEI. The CDR3 spans 16 residues. The CDR3 here is CASSASRGSTNEKLFF. In DNA form, the CDR3 reads TGTGCCAGCAGTGCAAGCCGGGGTTCAACTAATGAAAAACTGTTTTTT.

This clonotype was detected many times. The rearrangement uses TRBV28 and TRBJ2-1; weak D call: TRBD2 (6 bases). CDR1 is MDHEN, CDR2 SYDVKM, per germline. Trimming took 6 bases from V and 5 from J, leaving 14 bases between them. The CDR3 is made up of 14 amino acids. The CDR3 loop reads CASSPLRENNEQFF. CDR3 nucleotides: TGTGCCAGCAGCCCCTTACGGGAGAACAATGAGCAGTTCTTC.

CDR3 in amino acids: CASTEDRARHNEQFF. CDR3 DNA: TGTGCCAGCACCGAGGACAGGGCAAGGCACAATGAGCAGTTCTTC. V and J are TRBV5-5 and TRBJ2-1, with TRBD1 matching over 8 bases. Trimming removed 6 bases from V and 5 bases from J; junction bases left unmatched: 10. The CDR3 is made up of 15 amino acids. Looked up from germline, CDR1 is SGHKS and CDR2 is YYEKEE (reference sequence).

The rearrangement joins TRBV29-1 to TRBJ2-1, with 13 bases fitting TRBD2. The germline CDR1 and CDR2 sequences are SQVTM and ANQGSEA. The V gene end was trimmed by 1 base and the J gene end by 1 base; junction bases not matched to a gene: 4. This CDR3 region has 17 residues. In DNA form, the CDR3 reads TGCAGCGTTGAAGTACTAGCGGGAGGGATTTCCTACAATGAGCAGTTCTTC. Protein product: CSVEVLAGGISYNEQFF.

This clonotype was observed many times. CDR3: CSVEDSLNTEAFF. The CDR3 coding sequence is TGCAGCGTTGAGGACAGCTTGAACACTGAAGCTTTCTTT. The chain links TRBV29-1 to TRBJ1-1; D is perhaps TRBD1 (6 bases). The CDR3 totals 13 residues. The germline V gene has CDR1 SQVTM and CDR2 ANQGSEA. V was cut by 3 bases and J by 0 bases, with 8 bases left in between.

This rearrangement joins TRBV6-4 to TRBJ1-5, with D perhaps TRBD1 (5 bases). V was pared by 3 bases and J by 4 bases, with 7 bases between. The CDR3 totals 13 residues. The germline CDR1 and CDR2 sequences are MRHNA and SNTAGT. The DNA of the CDR3 is TGTGCCAGCAGTGAGACAGCAAATCAGCCCCAGCATTTT. Encoded protein: CASSETANQPQHF.

This clonotype was counted at least ten times. The CDR3 loop is CASSLGYTQYF. The CDR3 DNA reads TGTGCCAGCAGTTTGGGTTATACGCAGTATTTT. The chain has TRBV27 and TRBJ2-3; no clear D gene. This CDR3 comprises 11 residues. Germline assignment: CDR1 MNHEY and CDR2 SMNVEV (reference sequence). V gave up 3 bases and J gave up 7 bases, with 5 bases separating them.

The table lists this clonotype with a few counts. This sequence joins TRBV4-1 and TRBJ2-5; TRBD2 aligns across 12 bases. Germline CDR1 reads MGHRA; CDR2 reads YSYEKL. The CDR3 totals 16 residues. The V segment lost 1 base and the J segment 5 bases; nucleotides outside the gene matches: 5. CDR3 bases: TGCGCCAGCAGCCAAGGCCCTAGCGGGGGGGTCGAGACCCAGTACTTC. Translated, it gives CASSQGPSGGVETQYF.